The present TCR beta chain was sequenced within a study of CD8+ T cells in alopecia areata. Study background: Twice a day, 5 to 10 mg of oral tofacitinib was administered to treated patients. Overall study findings and caveats: Scalp samples also yield sequences from resident alphabeta T cells of normal skin.

The authors extracted RNA and reverse transcribed it into cDNA as the sequencing template. Repertoires were generated with immunoSEQ multiplex PCR, while TCRdb's copy carries only in-frame clones and drops some. Of some 130,000 clones listed, about 50% are singletons. PBMCs, the starting material, were the source of sorted CD4+ and CD8+ T cells. Comments on this clone: Antigen unknown.

V shed 1 base and J shed 6 bases, with 5 bases lying between them. The length of the CDR3 is 12 residues. The germline V gene encodes CDR1 SGHAT and CDR2 FQNNGV. The TCR sequence derives from a human donor with alopecia areata. Source: CD8+ T cells sorted from blood, taken at week 0. The chain uses TRBV11-2 and TRBJ2-3, with D hard to call. CDR3 loop: CASSLVPDTQYF. The DNA for the CDR3 is TGTGCCAGCAGCTTAGTCCCTGATACGCAGTATTTT.